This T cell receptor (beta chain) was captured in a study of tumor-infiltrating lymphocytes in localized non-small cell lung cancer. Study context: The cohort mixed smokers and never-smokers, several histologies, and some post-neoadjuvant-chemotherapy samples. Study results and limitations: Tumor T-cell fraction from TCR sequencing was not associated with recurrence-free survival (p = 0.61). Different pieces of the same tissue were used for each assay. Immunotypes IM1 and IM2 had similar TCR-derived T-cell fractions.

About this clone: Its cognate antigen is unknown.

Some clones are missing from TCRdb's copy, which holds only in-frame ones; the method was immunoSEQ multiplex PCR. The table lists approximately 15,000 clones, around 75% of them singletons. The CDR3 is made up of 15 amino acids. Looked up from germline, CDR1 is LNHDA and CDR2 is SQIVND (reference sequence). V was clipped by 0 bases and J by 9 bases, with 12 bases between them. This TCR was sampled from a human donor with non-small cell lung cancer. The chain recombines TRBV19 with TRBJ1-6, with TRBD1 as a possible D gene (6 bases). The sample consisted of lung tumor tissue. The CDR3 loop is CASSIEPGGRSPLHF. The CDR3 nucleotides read TGTGCCAGTAGTATAGAACCGGGGGGGCGTTCACCCCTCCACTTT. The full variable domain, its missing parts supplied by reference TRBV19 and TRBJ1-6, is DGGITQSPKYLFRKEGQNVTLSCEQNLNHDAMYWYRQDPGQGLRLIYYSQIVNDFQKGDIAEGYSVSREKKESFPLTVTSAQKNPTAFYLCASSIEPGGRSPLHFGNGTRLTVT.